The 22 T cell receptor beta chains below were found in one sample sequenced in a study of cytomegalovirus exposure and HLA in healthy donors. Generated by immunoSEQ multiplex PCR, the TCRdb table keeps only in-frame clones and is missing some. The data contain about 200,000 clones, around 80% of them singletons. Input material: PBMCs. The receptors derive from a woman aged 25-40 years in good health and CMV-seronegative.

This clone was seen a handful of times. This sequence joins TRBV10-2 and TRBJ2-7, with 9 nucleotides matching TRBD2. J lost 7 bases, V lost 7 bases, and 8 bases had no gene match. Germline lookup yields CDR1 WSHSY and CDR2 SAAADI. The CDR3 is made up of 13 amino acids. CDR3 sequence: CASKGLAGSEQYF. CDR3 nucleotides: TGCGCCAGCAAGGGTCTAGCGGGGAGTGAGCAGTACTTC.

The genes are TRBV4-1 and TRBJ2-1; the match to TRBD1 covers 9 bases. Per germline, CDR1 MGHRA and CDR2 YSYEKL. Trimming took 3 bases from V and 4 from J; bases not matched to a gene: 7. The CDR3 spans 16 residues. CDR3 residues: CASSQGGQGFYNEQFF. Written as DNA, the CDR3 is TGCGCCAGCAGCCAGGGTGGACAGGGGTTTTACAATGAGCAGTTCTTC.

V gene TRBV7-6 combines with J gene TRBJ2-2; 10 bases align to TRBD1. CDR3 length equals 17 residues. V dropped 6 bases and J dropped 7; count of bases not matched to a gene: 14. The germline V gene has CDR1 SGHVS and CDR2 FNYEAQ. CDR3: CASRATVAGQGIGELFF. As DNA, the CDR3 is TGTGCCAGCAGGGCAACTGTCGCGGGACAGGGGATCGGGGAGCTGTTTTTT.

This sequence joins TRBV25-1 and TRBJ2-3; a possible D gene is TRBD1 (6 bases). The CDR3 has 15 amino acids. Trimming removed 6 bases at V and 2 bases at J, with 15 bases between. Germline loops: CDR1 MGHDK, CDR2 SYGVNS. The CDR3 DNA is TGTGCCAGCAGGAACAGGGACACCTACACAGATACGCAGTATTTT. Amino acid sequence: CASRNRDTYTDTQYF.

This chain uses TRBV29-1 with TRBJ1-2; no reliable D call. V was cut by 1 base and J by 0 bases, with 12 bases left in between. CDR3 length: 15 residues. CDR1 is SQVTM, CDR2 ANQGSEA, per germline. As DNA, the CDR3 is TGCAGCGTTGAAGCTGGGCTCTTTTCTAACTATGGCTACACCTTC. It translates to CSVEAGLFSNYGYTF. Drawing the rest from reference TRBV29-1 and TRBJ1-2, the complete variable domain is SAVISQKPSRDICQRGTSLTIQCQVDSQVTMMFWYRQQPGQSLTLIATANQGSEATYESGFVIDKFPISRPNLTFSTLTVSNMSPEDSSIYLCSVEAGLFSNYGYTFGSGTRLTVV.

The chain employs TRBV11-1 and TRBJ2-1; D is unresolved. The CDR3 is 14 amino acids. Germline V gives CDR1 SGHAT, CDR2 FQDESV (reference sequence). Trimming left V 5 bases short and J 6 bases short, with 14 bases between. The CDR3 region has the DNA TGTGCCAGCAGCCCGACCCAACCTAGCAATGAGCAGTTCTTC. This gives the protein CASSPTQPSNEQFF.

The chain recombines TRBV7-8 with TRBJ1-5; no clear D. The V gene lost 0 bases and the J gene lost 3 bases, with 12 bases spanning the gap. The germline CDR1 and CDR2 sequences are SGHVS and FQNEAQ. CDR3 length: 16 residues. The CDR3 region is CASSLAGFHINQPQHF. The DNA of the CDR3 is TGTGCCAGCAGCTTAGCCGGGTTTCATATCAATCAGCCCCAGCATTTT.

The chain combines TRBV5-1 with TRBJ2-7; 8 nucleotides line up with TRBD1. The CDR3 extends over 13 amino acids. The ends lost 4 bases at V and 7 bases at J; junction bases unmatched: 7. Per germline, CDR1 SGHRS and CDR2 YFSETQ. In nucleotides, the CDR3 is TGCGCCAGCAGCCTGGACAGGGATATAGAGCAGTACTTC. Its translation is CASSLDRDIEQYF.

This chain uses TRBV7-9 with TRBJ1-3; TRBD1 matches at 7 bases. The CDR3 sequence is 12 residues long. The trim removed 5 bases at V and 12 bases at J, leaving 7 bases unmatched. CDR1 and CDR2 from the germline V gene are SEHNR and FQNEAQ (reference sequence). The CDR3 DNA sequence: TGTGCCAGCAGCAAGATACAGGGGATCATATATTTT. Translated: CASSKIQGIIYF.

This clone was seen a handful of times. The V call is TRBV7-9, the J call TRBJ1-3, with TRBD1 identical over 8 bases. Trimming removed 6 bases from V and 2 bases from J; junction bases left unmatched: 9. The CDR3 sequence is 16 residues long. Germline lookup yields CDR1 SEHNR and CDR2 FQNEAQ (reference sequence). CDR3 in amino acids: CASSQDRGLAGNTIYF. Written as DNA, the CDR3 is TGTGCCAGCAGTCAAGACAGGGGACTTGCTGGAAACACCATATATTTT.

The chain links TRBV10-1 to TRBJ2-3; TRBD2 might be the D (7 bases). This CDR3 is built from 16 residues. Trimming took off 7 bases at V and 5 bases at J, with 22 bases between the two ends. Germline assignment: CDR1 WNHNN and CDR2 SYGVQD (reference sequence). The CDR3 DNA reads TGCGCCAGCACTCAAGGGGGAGCGGGACGTAAAGATACGCAGTATTTT. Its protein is CASTQGGAGRKDTQYF.

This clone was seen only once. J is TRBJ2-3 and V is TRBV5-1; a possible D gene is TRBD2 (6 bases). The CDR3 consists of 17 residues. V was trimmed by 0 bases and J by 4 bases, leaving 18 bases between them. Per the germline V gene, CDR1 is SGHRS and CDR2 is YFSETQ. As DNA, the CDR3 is TGCGCCAGCAGCTTGGGGGCAAAGATGGGAGGATCAGATACGCAGTATTTT. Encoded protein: CASSLGAKMGGSDTQYF. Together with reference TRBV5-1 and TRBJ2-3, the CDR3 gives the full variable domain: KAGVTQTPRYLIKTRGQQVTLSCSPISGHRSVSWYQQTPGQGLQFLFEYFSETQRNKGNFPGRFSGRQFSNSRSEMNVSTLELGDSALYLCASSLGAKMGGSDTQYFGPGTRLTVL.

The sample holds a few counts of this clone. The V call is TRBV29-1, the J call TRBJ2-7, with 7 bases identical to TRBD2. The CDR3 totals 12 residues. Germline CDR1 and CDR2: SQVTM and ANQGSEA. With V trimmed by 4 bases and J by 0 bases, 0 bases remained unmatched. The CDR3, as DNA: TGCAGCGTTGCTAGCGGCTCCTACGAGCAGTACTTC. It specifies CSVASGSYEQYF.

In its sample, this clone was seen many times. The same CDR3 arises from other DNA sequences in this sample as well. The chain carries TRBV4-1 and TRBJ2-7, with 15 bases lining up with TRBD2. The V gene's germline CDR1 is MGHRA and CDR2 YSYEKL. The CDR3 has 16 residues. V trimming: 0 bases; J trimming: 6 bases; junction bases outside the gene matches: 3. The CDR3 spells CASSQDPGLAGGEQYF. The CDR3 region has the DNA TGCGCCAGCAGCCAAGACCCGGGACTAGCGGGGGGCGAGCAGTACTTC.

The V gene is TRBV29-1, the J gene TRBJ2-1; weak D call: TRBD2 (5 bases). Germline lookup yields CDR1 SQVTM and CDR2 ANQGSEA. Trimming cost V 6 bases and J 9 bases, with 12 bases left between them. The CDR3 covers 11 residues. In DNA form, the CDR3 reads TGCAGCGTGGAGGAATCCGCTGAGCAGTTCTTC. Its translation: CSVEESAEQFF.

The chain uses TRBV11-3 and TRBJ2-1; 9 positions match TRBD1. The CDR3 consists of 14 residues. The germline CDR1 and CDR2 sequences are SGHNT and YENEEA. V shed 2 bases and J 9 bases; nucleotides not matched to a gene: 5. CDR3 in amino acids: CASSLNRGQVEQFF. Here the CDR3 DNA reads TGTGCCAGCAGCTTAAACAGGGGGCAGGTTGAGCAGTTCTTC.

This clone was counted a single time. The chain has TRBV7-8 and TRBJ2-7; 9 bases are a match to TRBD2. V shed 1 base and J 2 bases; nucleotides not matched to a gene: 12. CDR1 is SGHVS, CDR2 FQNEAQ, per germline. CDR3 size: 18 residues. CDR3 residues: CASSLVGASGTQPYEQYF. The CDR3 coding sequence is TGTGCCAGCAGCTTAGTTGGGGCTAGCGGGACCCAACCCTACGAGCAGTACTTC.

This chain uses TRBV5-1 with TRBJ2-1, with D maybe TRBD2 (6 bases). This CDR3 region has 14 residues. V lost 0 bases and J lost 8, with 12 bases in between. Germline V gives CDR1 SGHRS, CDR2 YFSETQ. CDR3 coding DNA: TGCGCCAGCAGCTTGGCGGCGGGATGGGATGAGCAGTTCTTC. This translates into CASSLAAGWDEQFF.

For the CDR3, the DNA is TGTGCCAGCAGCGACGGGACAGGGGATAATTCACCCCTCCACTTT. Its translation is CASSDGTGDNSPLHF. The rearrangement joins TRBV7-3 to TRBJ1-6; 10 bases align to TRBD1. The CDR3 contains 15 residues. CDR1 is SGHTA, CDR2 FQGTGA, per germline. V gave up 5 bases and J gave up 5 bases; unmatched junction bases: 3.

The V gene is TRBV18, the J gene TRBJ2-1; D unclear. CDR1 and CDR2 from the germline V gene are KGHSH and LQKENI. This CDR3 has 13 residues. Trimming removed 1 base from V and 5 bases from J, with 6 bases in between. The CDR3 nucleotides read TGTGCCAGCTCACCACTAACAGACAATGAGCAGTTCTTC. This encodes CASSPLTDNEQFF.

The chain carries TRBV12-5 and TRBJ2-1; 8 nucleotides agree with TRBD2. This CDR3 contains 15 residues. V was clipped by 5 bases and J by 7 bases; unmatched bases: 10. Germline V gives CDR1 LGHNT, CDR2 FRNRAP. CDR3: CASGPPGGRHNEQFF. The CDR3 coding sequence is TGTGCTAGTGGTCCCCCCGGCGGGAGGCATAATGAGCAGTTCTTC.

This CDR3 reads CASSSGQGYGYTF. The CDR3 DNA sequence: TGCGCCAGCAGCTCTGGACAGGGGTATGGCTACACCTTC. This chain uses TRBV10-1 with TRBJ1-2; TRBD1 aligns across 9 bases. The CDR3 is 13 amino acids. The V and J ends lost 6 bases and 5 bases, in that order; junction bases with no gene match: 4. Germline-derived CDR1 and CDR2 are WNHNN and SYGVQD (reference sequence).